What follows are 32 T cell receptor beta chains derived from one specimen sequenced in a study of T-cell memory formation after mild COVID-19. TCRdb called the 5' RACE reads again in MiXCR, with one record for every CDR3 protein. Counted here are approximately 350,000 distinct CDR3 sequences, 13% to 15% occurring once; the ten biggest clones make up less than 25%. Sequencing was performed on PBMCs or a T cell subset sorted from them (not recorded which). The receptor set was obtained from a man aged 18 to 30 who had mild COVID-19 (a few samples of this study predate the infection). Cell type and time point are not known.

This chain joins TRBV18 and TRBJ1-5; perhaps TRBD1 as D (5 bases). The CDR3 extends over 14 amino acids. The V end was cut by 2 bases, the J end by 7 bases, with 12 bases between. Germline assignment: CDR1 KGHSH and CDR2 LQKENI. The CDR3 DNA sequence: TGTGCCAGCTCACCAGGGGCAGGCGAGCAGCCCCAGCATTTT. Amino acids: CASSPGAGEQPQHF. Drawing the rest from reference TRBV18 and TRBJ1-5, the complete variable domain is NAGVMQNPRHLVRRRGQEARLRCSPMKGHSHVYWYRQLPEEGLKFMVYLQKENIIDESGMPKERFSAEFPKEGPSILRIQQVVRGDSAAYFCASSPGAGEQPQHFGDGTRLSIL.

The chain links TRBV3-1 to TRBJ2-1; D gene ambiguous. This CDR3 has 14 residues. V gave up 4 bases and J gave up 10 bases, with 17 bases separating them. Per germline, CDR1 LGHDT and CDR2 YNNKEL (reference sequence). In DNA, the CDR3 is TGTGCCAGCAGCCTAAGCAGCCTAGGGTTAGAGCAGTTCTTC. This encodes CASSLSSLGLEQFF.

This clonotype was seen at least ten times. The J gene is TRBJ2-5, the V gene TRBV5-1, with D possibly being TRBD1 or TRBD2 (5 bases each). Germline values: CDR1 SGHRS, CDR2 YFSETQ. The CDR3 has 12 amino acids. The V gene lost 4 bases and the J gene lost 4 bases, with 8 bases spanning the gap. CDR3 in amino acids: CASSIGGETQYF. Written as DNA, the CDR3 is TGCGCCAGCAGCATTGGGGGAGAGACCCAGTACTTC.

Only a few counts were recorded for this clonotype. The V and J genes are TRBV7-9 and TRBJ2-5; D gene ambiguous. CDR1 and CDR2 from the germline V gene are SEHNR and FQNEAQ (reference sequence). Deletions cut 3 bases from V and 1 base from J, with 6 bases between. The CDR3 extends over 13 amino acids. In DNA, the CDR3 is TGTGCCAGCAGCTTCATGTCCCAAGAGACCCAGTACTTC. It encodes CASSFMSQETQYF.

This clonotype was counted between two and nine times. The chain combines TRBV5-1 with TRBJ1-2; 8 positions match TRBD1. V lost 1 base to trimming and J lost 6 bases; unmatched junction nucleotides: 5. Germline-derived CDR1 and CDR2 are SGHRS and YFSETQ. The CDR3 runs 14 residues. CDR3 loop: CASSLNTGGDGYTF. Written as DNA, the CDR3 is TGCGCCAGCAGCTTGAATACAGGGGGAGATGGCTACACCTTC. The complete variable domain, with remaining parts taken from reference TRBV5-1 and TRBJ1-2, reads KAGVTQTPRYLIKTRGQQVTLSCSPISGHRSVSWYQQTPGQGLQFLFEYFSETQRNKGNFPGRFSGRQFSNSRSEMNVSTLELGDSALYLCASSLNTGGDGYTFGSGTRLTVV.

The genes are TRBV20-1 and TRBJ2-1; D is unresolved. Germline values: CDR1 DFQATT, CDR2 SNEGSKA (reference sequence). Trimming took 5 bases from V and 4 from J, leaving 18 bases between them. The CDR3 has 15 residues. The CDR3 DNA sequence: TGCAGTGCTTCCTTAAGCCTCCGGACGTACAATGAGCAGTTCTTC. The encoded protein is CSASLSLRTYNEQFF.

This clonotype has only one observation. This chain joins TRBV5-4 and TRBJ2-7; TRBD2 matches at 11 bases. The V segment lost 4 bases and the J segment 0 bases; nucleotides outside the gene matches: 3. The germline gives CDR1 SGHNT, CDR2 YYREEE (reference sequence). The CDR3 loop spans 15 amino acids. The CDR3 bases are TGTGCCAGCAGCACGACTAGCGGGGACTCCTACGAGCAGTACGTC. Residues: CASSTTSGDSYEQYV.

Only a few counts were recorded for this clonotype. The chain has TRBV25-1 and TRBJ2-3; a weak D match, TRBD2 (6 bases). Per the germline V gene, CDR1 is MGHDK and CDR2 is SYGVNS. Between the trimmed V and J ends, which lost 1 base and 2 bases, there was a span of 10 bases. The CDR3 consists of 15 residues. DNA of the CDR3: TGTGCCAGCAGTGAATCCGGCGGGGTCACAGATACGCAGTATTTT. Its translation: CASSESGGVTDTQYF.

This chain links TRBV10-3 with TRBJ1-2; possible D gene TRBD1, 6 bases. Germline values: CDR1 ENHRY, CDR2 SYGVKD. The CDR3 sequence is 15 residues long. V was trimmed by 4 bases and J by 6 bases, leaving 18 bases between them. CDR3 coding DNA: TGTGCCATCAGTGTAGTGGTCGGAGGGGGTGATGGCTACACCTTC. Its translation: CAISVVVGGGDGYTF.

About this clonotype itself: Relative to the germline gene, one junction end is altered; a read error may explain this. The DNA of the CDR3 is TGTGCTAGCAGCTTAGACGGGGCCCAAGAGACCCAGTACTTC. Residues: CASSLDGAQETQYF. The genes are TRBV7-7 and TRBJ2-5; D tentatively fits TRBD1 or TRBD2 (5 bases each). Germline values: CDR1 SSHAT, CDR2 FNYEAQ (reference sequence). This CDR3 has 14 residues.

The chain has TRBV5-1 and TRBJ2-3; 7 bases fit TRBD1. Germline loops: CDR1 SGHRS, CDR2 YFSETQ. The CDR3 consists of 15 residues. The V segment lost 3 bases and the J segment 3 bases; nucleotides outside the gene matches: 7. CDR3 DNA sequence: TGCGCCAGCAGCTCGACAGGGTCGATTACAGATACGCAGTATTTT. Amino acids: CASSSTGSITDTQYF.

The chain recombines TRBV6-2 or TRBV6-3 with TRBJ1-5; 9 nucleotides line up with TRBD1. CDR1 is MNHEY and CDR2 is SVGEGT in the germline V gene. V was pared by 7 bases and J by 0 bases, with 10 bases of the junction left unmatched. The CDR3 is 17 residues long. CDR3 bases: TGTGCCAGCATCGGGGGACAGGGACTTTATAGCAATCAGCCCCAGCATTTT. Translation gives CASIGGQGLYSNQPQHF.

V gene TRBV5-6 combines with J gene TRBJ1-2, with 9 nucleotides matching TRBD1. The germline V gene has CDR1 SGHDT and CDR2 YYEEEE. The CDR3 sequence is 15 residues long. The trim removed 1 base at V and 5 bases at J, leaving 6 bases unmatched. This CDR3 is CASSLLPGQGYGYTF. DNA of the CDR3: TGTGCCAGCAGCTTGCTACCGGGACAGGGATATGGCTACACCTTC.

The V and J genes are TRBV4-3 and TRBJ2-2; D is undetermined. There are 15 residues in the CDR3. From germline, CDR1 is LGHNA and CDR2 YSLEER. V gave up 1 base and J gave up 4 bases, with 10 bases separating them. The CDR3 DNA reads TGCGCCAGCAGCCAAGGGTCGCGTGGCACCGGGGAGCTGTTTTTT. Residues: CASSQGSRGTGELFF.

This clonotype was observed a few times. V gene TRBV28 combines with J gene TRBJ2-5; possibly TRBD2 for D (7 bases). This CDR3 has 12 amino acids. Trimming shortened V by 8 bases and J by 5 bases, and 12 bases separated the two germline ends. Germline assignment: CDR1 MDHEN and CDR2 SYDVKM. CDR3 in amino acids: CASGGGWETQYF. In nucleotides, the CDR3 is TGTGCCAGCGGGGGGGGCTGGGAGACCCAGTACTTC.

This clonotype appeared a few times. This chain's CDR3 is CASSQAHFPPGQGFDEQYF. Here the CDR3 DNA reads TGCGCCAGCAGCCAAGCCCACTTTCCCCCGGGACAGGGGTTCGACGAGCAGTACTTC. The chain couples TRBV4-3 to TRBJ2-7; 10 positions match TRBD1. Losses at the gene ends were 1 base for V and 5 bases for J; bases not matched to a gene: 17. Germline lookup yields CDR1 LGHNA and CDR2 YSLEER. The CDR3 loop spans 19 amino acids.

A few counts support this clonotype. This chain connects TRBV25-1 to TRBJ2-7, with 15 bases lining up with TRBD2. Germline CDR1 and CDR2: MGHDK and SYGVNS. CDR3 length: 17 amino acids. V shed 4 bases and J 4 bases; nucleotides not matched to a gene: 8. CDR3 bases: TGTGCCAGCAGTGGATTAGCGGGACTAGCGGGGGGTTACGAGCAGTACTTC. It yields the protein CASSGLAGLAGGYEQYF.

This clonotype was seen ten or more times. The chain couples TRBV29-1 to TRBJ2-5; D is possibly TRBD1 or TRBD2 (5 bases each). This CDR3 is 14 amino acids long. Germline V lookup: CDR1 SQVTM, CDR2 ANQGSEA. CDR3 in amino acids: CATRDPWTEETQYF. Written as DNA, the CDR3 is TGCGCCACAAGGGACCCTTGGACGGAAGAGACCCAGTACTTC.

A few counts support this clonotype. The gene calls are TRBV5-1 and TRBJ2-7, with a tentative D call TRBD1 (6 bases). V dropped 4 bases and J dropped 3 bases, with 11 bases sitting between them. Germline CDR1 SGHRS, CDR2 YFSETQ. The CDR3 has 13 residues. CDR3 coding DNA: TGCGCCAGCAGCACTGGACAGTTCTACGAGCAGTACTTC. Protein: CASSTGQFYEQYF. Based on the CDR3 plus reference TRBV5-1 and TRBJ2-7, the full variable domain is KAGVTQTPRYLIKTRGQQVTLSCSPISGHRSVSWYQQTPGQGLQFLFEYFSETQRNKGNFPGRFSGRQFSNSRSEMNVSTLELGDSALYLCASSTGQFYEQYFGPGTRLTVT.

This clonotype was counted between two and nine times. The V gene is TRBV12-3 or TRBV12-4, the J gene TRBJ2-1, with 10 bases lining up with TRBD1. With V trimmed by 6 bases and J by 8 bases, 10 bases remained unmatched. The CDR3 has 15 residues. The CDR3 coding sequence is TGTGCCAGCAGGACCGGACAGGGGGTTTGGGATGAGCAGTTCTTC. Its translation is CASRTGQGVWDEQFF.

This clonotype was detected a few times. This chain connects TRBV4-3 to TRBJ1-5, with D uncertain. The CDR3 totals 15 residues. V lost 0 bases to trimming and J lost 7 bases, with 13 bases between them. CDR1 and CDR2 from the germline V gene are LGHNA and YSLEER. CDR3 in DNA: TGCGCCAGCAGCCAAGATTCGGGTGTTAGACAGCCCCAGCATTTT. Protein sequence: CASSQDSGVRQPQHF.

The V gene is TRBV6-1, the J gene TRBJ2-1; D is perhaps TRBD1 (5 bases). Trimming removed 5 bases at V and 7 bases at J, with 15 bases between. Germline assignment: CDR1 MNHNS and CDR2 SASEGT. The CDR3 totals 14 residues. This chain's CDR3 is CASSSDSRGNEQFF. The DNA of the CDR3 is TGTGCCAGCAGTTCAGACAGTAGAGGAAATGAGCAGTTCTTC.

This clonotype has more than one count but fewer than ten. The CDR3 region has the DNA TGTGCCACCCGGCGGGGGGCTAGTGAAAAACTGTTTTTT. This codes for CATRRGASEKLFF. The genes are TRBV15 and TRBJ1-4, with D maybe TRBD1 (6 bases). V was cut by 8 bases and J by 7 bases, with 14 bases left in between. The length of the CDR3 is 13 residues. Germline-derived CDR1 and CDR2 are LNHNV and YYDKDF (reference sequence). Drawing the rest from reference TRBV15 and TRBJ1-4, the complete variable domain is DAMVIQNPRYQVTQFGKPVTLSCSQTLNHNVMYWYQQKSSQAPKLLFHYYDKDFNNEADTPDNFQSRRPNTSFCFLDIRSPGLGDTAMYLCATRRGASEKLFFGSGTQLSVL.

V gene TRBV7-9 combines with J gene TRBJ2-3; D is ambiguous. Trimming shortened V by 2 bases and J by 3 bases, and 12 bases separated the two germline ends. The CDR3 consists of 15 residues. CDR1 is SEHNR and CDR2 is FQNEAQ in the germline V gene (reference sequence). The CDR3 DNA is TGTGCCAGCAGCTTAATCCCGGGTACGACAGATACGCAGTATTTT. Translated, it gives CASSLIPGTTDTQYF.

This clonotype was found a few times. V and J are TRBV6-6 and TRBJ1-2; D is ambiguous. The V gene lost 1 base and the J gene lost 0 bases, with 12 bases spanning the gap. CDR3 length: 16 residues. The germline CDR1 and CDR2 sequences are MNHNY and SVGAGI (reference sequence). CDR3 DNA sequence: TGTGCCAGCAGTTACTTCGGAGGGAATACTAACTATGGCTACACCTTC. Its translation is CASSYFGGNTNYGYTF.

This clonotype showed up just a few times. J is TRBJ2-1 and V is TRBV11-2, with a possible D match to TRBD1 (5 bases). CDR1 and CDR2 from the germline V gene are SGHAT and FQNNGV. The CDR3 is 15 residues long. With 4 bases removed from V and 4 bases from J, the gap between germline ends came to 14 bases. CDR3 amino acids: CASSSTLGVYNEQFF. Here the CDR3 DNA reads TGTGCCAGCAGCTCAACTCTAGGGGTTTACAATGAGCAGTTCTTC.

The table lists this clonotype with a few counts. V usage is TRBV6-5 and J usage is TRBJ2-3; 7 bases fit TRBD2. The CDR3 has 17 amino acids. Germline-derived CDR1 and CDR2 are MNHEY and SVGAGI. V lost 6 bases, J lost 0 bases, and 12 bases stayed unmatched. The CDR3 loop reads CASSLSLSGGSTDTQYF. CDR3 sequence (DNA): TGTGCCAGCAGCCTGAGTCTCTCGGGGGGTAGCACAGATACGCAGTATTTT.

This clonotype was picked up a small number of times. The chain's CDR3 is CASSSDAGAQYF. CDR3 nucleotide sequence: TGTGCCAGCAGTTCCGACGCTGGGGCCCAGTACTTC. The chain links TRBV27 to TRBJ2-5; D gene uncertain. V lost 4 bases and J lost 9, with 12 bases in between. The CDR3 length is 12 residues. CDR1 and CDR2 from the germline V gene are MNHEY and SMNVEV (reference sequence).

This clonotype was recorded only once. The CDR3 sequence: CSARQTSGNSPLHF. The CDR3 nucleotides are TGCAGTGCGAGGCAGACGTCTGGCAATTCACCCCTCCACTTT. The genes are TRBV20-1 and TRBJ1-6; D ambiguous. This CDR3 comprises 14 residues. Per the germline V gene, CDR1 is DFQATT and CDR2 is SNEGSKA (reference sequence). The V gene lost 6 bases and the J gene lost 7 bases, with 16 bases spanning the gap.

This clonotype has a handful of counts. The J gene is TRBJ2-5, the V gene TRBV10-3; 8 nucleotides align to TRBD2. The CDR3 extends over 14 amino acids. V trimming: 2 bases; J trimming: 4 bases; junction bases outside the gene matches: 3. Germline V gene sequence: CDR1 ENHRY, CDR2 SYGVKD. CDR3 sequence: CAISENLAGETQYF. The CDR3 region has the DNA TGTGCCATCAGTGAGAATCTAGCGGGAGAGACCCAGTACTTC.

This clonotype was observed a handful of times. This rearrangement joins TRBV19 to TRBJ1-1; no clear D. This CDR3 is built from 13 residues. Deletions cut 2 bases from V and 6 bases from J, with 10 bases between. Germline V gene sequence: CDR1 LNHDA, CDR2 SQIVND (reference sequence). The CDR3 protein is CASSIWVSAEAFF. DNA of the CDR3: TGTGCCAGTAGTATATGGGTTAGTGCTGAAGCTTTCTTT. Filled out from reference TRBV19 and TRBJ1-1, the complete variable domain reads DGGITQSPKYLFRKEGQNVTLSCEQNLNHDAMYWYRQDPGQGLRLIYYSQIVNDFQKGDIAEGYSVSREKKESFPLTVTSAQKNPTAFYLCASSIWVSAEAFFGQGTRLTVV.

This clonotype was counted only a few times. V is TRBV12-3 or TRBV12-4 and J is TRBJ2-1, with 7 bases identical to TRBD2. CDR3 length equals 15 residues. V lost 1 base to trimming and J lost 6 bases; unmatched junction nucleotides: 6. As DNA, the CDR3 is TGTGCCAGCAGTTTAGTGGCGGGGGTCCTCAATGAGCAGTTCTTC. Translated: CASSLVAGVLNEQFF.